This T cell receptor (beta chain) was sequenced during a study of blood T cell repertoires in COVID-19 (TCRdb year 2020). Broadly, across the study: Samples from collaborators originated in the United States, Italy and Spain and spanned both the acute and convalescent phases of COVID-19. The prospective study material was composed of cDNA or gDNA derived from T cells, B-cell-depleted T cells, or PBMCs. Where available, HLA class I and class II types were obtained from metadata supplied by the sample provider rather than from assay-based typing. Subjects who had been exposed to COVID-19, were actively infected with it, or had recovered from it provided the deeply sampled blood TCRbeta repertoires that made up the dataset. The samples were drawn from two sources: the first 160 participants of the ongoing ImmuneRACE study, and 1,254 subjects contributed by 6 global collaborators. The repertoires were released in a freely available public database meant as a resource for research on the immune response to SARS-CoV-2. Sample metadata almost always included a de-identified subject ID, COVID-19 status, age in years and sex. The study at large found these results: Clinical and demographic metadata were provided uncurated, with the amount varying by source and participant.

Each collaborating institution followed its own protocols to collect whole blood in K2EDTA tubes. For TCRbeta analysis, collaborators shipped samples in one of three forms: frozen whole blood, isolated PBMCs, or DNA extracted from either of those sample types. The immunoSEQ Assay, a bias-controlled multiplex PCR, was used to amplify TCRbeta CDR3 regions from genomic DNA. In the authors' own workflow: The number of nucleated cells in each sample was estimated from the amplification of reference gene primers within the assay. To quantify the absolute abundance of each unique TCRbeta CDR3 rearrangement, sequence reads were collapsed and filtered. Productive Simpson clonality was computed per sample as the square root of Simpson's diversity index over productive rearrangements. The table was pulled from immuneACCESS by TCRdb, which kept in-frame rearrangements only. Such tables lose some clones; where checked, under half of the loss comes from unresolved V genes, and the rest has no known cause. For V, J and clone size, that table is used; D and trimming come from the DNA. The sample includes around 60,000 clones, with 90% observed a single time. 10% to 15% of the sample lies in the top ten.

For this clone: Its specific antigen is unknown. No much larger clone is present one base from it, and per-base qualities are unavailable.

The CDR3 goes from the cysteine to the phenylalanine over 16 residues. The sequence is cut down to CDR3 DNA, 48 bases in frame from base 1. In the germline V gene (reference sequence), CDR1 corresponds to LNHNV and CDR2 to YYDKDF. V is clipped by 0 bases and J by 4 bases, and the sequence between their germline boundaries is 12 bases long. The sequenced material came from peripheral blood. This TCR derives from a man aged 55 to 69 with active COVID-19. Here the chain combines TRBV15 and TRBJ1-4; no D gene can be assigned with confidence. Read as DNA, the sequence is TGTGCCACCAGCAGAGATGGAGGGAGATATAATGAAAAACTGTTTTTT. The resulting protein is CATSRDGGRYNEKLFF.